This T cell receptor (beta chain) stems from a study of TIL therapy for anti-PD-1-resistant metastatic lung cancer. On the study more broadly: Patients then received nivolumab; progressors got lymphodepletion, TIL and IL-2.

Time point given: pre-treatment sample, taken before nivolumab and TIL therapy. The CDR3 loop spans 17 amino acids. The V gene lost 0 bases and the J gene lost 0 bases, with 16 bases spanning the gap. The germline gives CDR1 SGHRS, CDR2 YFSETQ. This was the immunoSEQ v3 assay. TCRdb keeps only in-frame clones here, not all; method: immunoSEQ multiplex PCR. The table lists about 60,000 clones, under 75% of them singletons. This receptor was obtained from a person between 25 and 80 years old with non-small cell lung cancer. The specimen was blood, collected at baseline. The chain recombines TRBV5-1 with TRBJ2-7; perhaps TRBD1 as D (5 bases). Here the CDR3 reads CASSLDEDTLSSYEQYF. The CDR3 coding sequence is TGCGCCAGCAGCTTGGATGAGGACACCCTGAGCTCCTACGAGCAGTACTTC.